This T cell receptor beta chain was recorded in a study of control samples from healthy donors and cancer patients. The CDR3 runs 20 residues. The trim removed 0 bases at V and 4 bases at J, leaving 16 bases unmatched. Germline V gene sequence: CDR1 KGHSH, CDR2 LQKENI. Profiled with immunoSEQ multiplex PCR; TCRdb holds only in-frame clones, not every one. This sample has about 150,000 clones, with 93% found just once. This receptor was identified in a man aged 50 or older in good health. The chain uses TRBV18 and TRBJ2-3, with 10 bases identical to TRBD2. The sequenced sample consisted of blood. This CDR3 reads CASSPPATPWASGRADTQYF. The CDR3 nucleotides are TGTGCCAGCTCACCACCGGCTACCCCCTGGGCTAGCGGGAGAGCAGATACGCAGTATTTT.